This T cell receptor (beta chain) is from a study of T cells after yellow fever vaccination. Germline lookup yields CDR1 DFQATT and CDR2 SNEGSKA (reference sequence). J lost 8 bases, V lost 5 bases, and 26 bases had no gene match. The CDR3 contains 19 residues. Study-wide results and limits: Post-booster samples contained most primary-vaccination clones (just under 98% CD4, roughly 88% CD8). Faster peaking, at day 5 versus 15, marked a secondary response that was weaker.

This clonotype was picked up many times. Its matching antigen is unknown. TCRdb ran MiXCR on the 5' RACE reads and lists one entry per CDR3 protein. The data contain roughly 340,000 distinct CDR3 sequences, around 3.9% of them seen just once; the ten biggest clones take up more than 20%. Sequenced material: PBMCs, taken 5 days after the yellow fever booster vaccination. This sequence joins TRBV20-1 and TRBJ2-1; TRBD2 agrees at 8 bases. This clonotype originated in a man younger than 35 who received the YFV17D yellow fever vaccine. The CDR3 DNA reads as TGCAGTGCTGCAGGGGAATGGGGAACTAGCGGTATCCCGGGGTATGAGCAGTTCTTC. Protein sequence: CSAAGEWGTSGIPGYEQFF.